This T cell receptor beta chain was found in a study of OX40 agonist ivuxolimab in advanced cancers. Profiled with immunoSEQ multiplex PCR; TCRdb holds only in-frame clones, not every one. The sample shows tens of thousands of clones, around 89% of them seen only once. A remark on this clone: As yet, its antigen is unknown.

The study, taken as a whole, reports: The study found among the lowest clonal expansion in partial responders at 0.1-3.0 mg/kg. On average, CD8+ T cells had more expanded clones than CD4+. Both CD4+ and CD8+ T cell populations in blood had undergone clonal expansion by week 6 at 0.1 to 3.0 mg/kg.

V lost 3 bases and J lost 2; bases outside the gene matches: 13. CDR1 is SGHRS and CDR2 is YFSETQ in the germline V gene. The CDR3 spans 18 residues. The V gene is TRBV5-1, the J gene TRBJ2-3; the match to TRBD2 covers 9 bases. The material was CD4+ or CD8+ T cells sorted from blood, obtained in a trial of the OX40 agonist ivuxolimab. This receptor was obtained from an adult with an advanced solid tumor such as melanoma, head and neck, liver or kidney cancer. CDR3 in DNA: TGCGCCAGCAGCTCCCCCCCTGGGCTAGCGGGGTTCACAGATACGCAGTATTTT. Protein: CASSSPPGLAGFTDTQYF.